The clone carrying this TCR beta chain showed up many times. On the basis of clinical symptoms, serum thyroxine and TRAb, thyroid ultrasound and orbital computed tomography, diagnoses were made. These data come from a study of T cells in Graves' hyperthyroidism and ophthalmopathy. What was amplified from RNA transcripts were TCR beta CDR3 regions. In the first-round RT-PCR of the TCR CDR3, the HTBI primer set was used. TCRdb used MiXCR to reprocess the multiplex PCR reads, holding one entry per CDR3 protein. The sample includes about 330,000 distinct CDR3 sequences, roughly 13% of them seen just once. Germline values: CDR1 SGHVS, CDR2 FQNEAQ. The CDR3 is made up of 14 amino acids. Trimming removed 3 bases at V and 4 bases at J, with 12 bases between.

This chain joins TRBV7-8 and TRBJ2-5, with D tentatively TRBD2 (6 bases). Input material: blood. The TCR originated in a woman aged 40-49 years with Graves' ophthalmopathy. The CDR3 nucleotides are TGTGCCAGCAGCTTCTCTTCGGAGGGAGAGACCCAGTACTTC. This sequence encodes CASSFSSEGETQYF.